Following are 7 T cell receptor beta chains from one sample sequenced in a study of blood T cell repertoires in COVID-19. The table came from immunoSEQ multiplex PCR; TCRdb's copy has only in-frame clones and leaves some out. The sample lists 72,000 or so clones; approximately 86% were seen once. The sequencing sample was made of peripheral blood. The receptors originated from a woman aged 60 to 75 with acute or convalescent COVID-19.

The chain links TRBV12-5 to TRBJ2-2; 7 bases fit TRBD2. The CDR3 runs 17 residues. Germline assignment: CDR1 LGHNT and CDR2 FRNRAP. The J segment lost 6 bases and the V segment lost 4 bases, leaving 14 bases of the junction unmatched. For the CDR3, the DNA is TGTGCTAGTGGTTCGGAAAGACTAGCCCGAACACCCGGGGAGCTGTTTTTT. It translates to CASGSERLARTPGELFF.

The gene calls are TRBV6-6 and TRBJ2-7; 10 bases line up with TRBD2. CDR3 size: 15 residues. CDR1 is MNHNY, CDR2 SVGAGI, per germline (reference sequence). Trimming took 6 bases from V and 4 from J; bases not matched to a gene: 9. The CDR3 spells CASRPTSGARYEQYF. The CDR3 region has the DNA TGTGCCAGCAGACCCACTAGCGGGGCTCGGTACGAGCAGTACTTC.

The rearrangement links TRBV29-1 to TRBJ2-2, with 7 bases that match TRBD1. Germline trimming cut 7 bases from V and 1 base from J; bases unmatched to any gene: 3. Germline loops: CDR1 SQVTM, CDR2 ANQGSEA. The CDR3 runs 13 residues. The CDR3, as DNA: TGCAGCGCCGGACAGGAGAACACCGGGGAGCTGTTTTTT. Encoded protein: CSAGQENTGELFF.

The V and J genes are TRBV29-1 and TRBJ2-7; the match to TRBD1 covers 8 bases. V dropped 4 bases and J dropped 6; count of bases not matched to a gene: 5. Germline loops: CDR1 SQVTM, CDR2 ANQGSEA. This CDR3 is built from 12 residues. The DNA for the CDR3 is TGCAGCGTTGTCCCGGGACAGGCCGAGCAGTACTTC. Amino acids: CSVVPGQAEQYF.

The chain is built from TRBV7-9 and TRBJ1-6, with 7 bases aligning to TRBD1. The germline V gene encodes CDR1 SEHNR and CDR2 FQNEAQ (reference sequence). V was pared by 5 bases and J by 3 bases, with 1 base of the junction left unmatched. The CDR3 sequence is 14 residues long. CDR3 nucleotide sequence: TGTGCCAGCAGCGGGACAGACTATAATTCACCCCTCCACTTT. It translates to CASSGTDYNSPLHF.

The chain couples TRBV27 to TRBJ1-6; TRBD1 aligns across 7 bases. Germline-derived CDR1 and CDR2 are MNHEY and SMNVEV (reference sequence). CDR3 length equals 17 residues. J gave up 0 bases and V 5 bases, and 7 bases lay outside the gene matches. CDR3 amino acids: CASSMDRSSSYNSPLHF. The CDR3 coding sequence is TGTGCCAGCAGTATGGACAGGTCGAGCTCCTATAATTCACCCCTCCACTTT.

The chain carries TRBV30 and TRBJ1-5; the D gene is possibly TRBD1 (5 bases). The germline V gene encodes CDR1 GTSNPN and CDR2 SVGIG (reference sequence). With 1 base removed from V and 0 bases from J, the gap between germline ends came to 10 bases. The CDR3 totals 15 residues. The CDR3 bases are TGTGCCTGGAGTGAGGGACTCGGTAGCAATCAGCCCCAGCATTTT. Translation: CAWSEGLGSNQPQHF.